What follows is one TCR beta chain and its context. As yet, its antigen is unknown. The source of the sample is a study of cytomegalovirus exposure and HLA in healthy donors. Assay used: immunoSEQ multiplex PCR; TCRdb lists only in-frame clones, some missing. The repertoire holds roughly 90,000 clones, with roughly 85% as singletons. It was the approximately 120-subject validation cohort, separate from the approximately 620-subject first cohort, to which the donors belonged. Study-wide results and caveats: Usually a TCR sequence was rare, but some public TCRs were found in many donors. Specific recognition of CMV antigens was confirmed in vitro for a few chains (all CMV-associated).

What was sequenced was PBMCs. This clonotype was obtained from a man aged 18 to 29 in good health and CMV-seropositive.

The CDR3 region is CASSLFGRLKAFF. CDR3 nucleotide sequence: TGTGCCAGCAGTTTATTTGGGAGGCTAAAAGCTTTCTTT. The chain links TRBV28 to TRBJ1-1; D not certain. V shed 1 base and J shed 9 bases, with 12 bases lying between them. This CDR3 comprises 13 residues. The germline gives CDR1 MDHEN, CDR2 SYDVKM.